The 9 T cell receptor beta chains presented below share a single source sample, sequenced in a study of response to subunit inactivated influenza vaccine. TCRdb re-called the RT-PCR reads through MiXCR, storing one row per CDR3 protein. This table has around 760,000 distinct CDR3 sequences, roughly 14% appearing once. The sequencing here drew on PBMCs from blood, taken roughly 15 days before vaccination. These receptors came from a man aged 50-59 years who received an inactivated influenza vaccine.

The rearrangement links TRBV6-5 to TRBJ2-1; 7 nucleotides align to TRBD2. The CDR3 runs 18 residues. Per the germline V gene, CDR1 is MNHEY and CDR2 is SVGAGI. With V trimmed by 3 bases and J by 0 bases, 11 bases remained unmatched. The CDR3, as DNA: TGTGCCAGCAGTTATTTTCGGGGGAGGGCCTTCTCCTACAATGAGCAGTTCTTC. Translation gives CASSYFRGRAFSYNEQFF.

This clonotype has only a few counts. The chain links TRBV12-3 or TRBV12-4 to TRBJ2-2; the D gene is possibly TRBD1 (5 bases). The CDR3 has 15 residues. V lost 0 bases to trimming and J lost 1 base, with 6 bases between them. The CDR3 sequence: CASSLARVNTGELFF. In nucleotides, the CDR3 is TGTGCCAGCAGTTTAGCCAGGGTGAACACCGGGGAGCTGTTTTTT.

This clonotype was seen more than once but under ten times. V is TRBV5-1 and J is TRBJ1-1; tentatively, D is TRBD1 (5 bases). Trimming left V 4 bases short and J 1 base short, with 14 bases between. This CDR3 has 15 amino acids. The germline V gene has CDR1 SGHRS and CDR2 YFSETQ. The CDR3 region is CASSHHPDTNTEAFF. The CDR3 bases are TGCGCCAGCAGCCATCACCCGGACACGAACACTGAAGCTTTCTTT.

The rearrangement joins TRBV14 to TRBJ2-7; the D gene is possibly TRBD2 (6 bases). V gave up 1 base and J gave up 9 bases, with 19 bases separating them. This CDR3 comprises 15 residues. Germline loops: CDR1 SGHDN, CDR2 FVKESK. CDR3 sequence reads: CASSQGEGLLRRQYF. Here the CDR3 DNA reads TGTGCCAGCAGCCAAGGAGAGGGACTCCTACGGCGGCAGTACTTC.

The chain links TRBV6-5 to TRBJ2-5; 8 bases fit TRBD2. Germline V CDR1 and CDR2: MNHEY, SVGAGI. After removal of 2 bases from V and 5 bases from J, the junction contained 13 bases not matched to a gene. CDR3 size: 17 residues. The CDR3 bases are TGTGCCAGCAGTTACGGTGGCGAAGGCGGGGGGCACGAGACCCAGTACTTC. Protein sequence: CASSYGGEGGGHETQYF.

This clonotype has only a few counts. J is TRBJ1-1 and V is TRBV10-3; TRBD1 agrees at 7 bases. The germline V gene encodes CDR1 ENHRY and CDR2 SYGVKD. The V gene end was trimmed by 11 bases and the J gene end by 5 bases; junction bases not matched to a gene: 8. The CDR3 is made up of 12 amino acids. The CDR3 nucleotides are TGTGCCGCCGGGACAGCGATTACTGAAGCTTTCTTT. It is translated as CAAGTAITEAFF.

This clonotype was seen only a few times. The rearrangement links TRBV4-2 to TRBJ2-1; either TRBD1 or TRBD2 may fit D (6 bases each). This CDR3 is 16 amino acids long. Germline V gives CDR1 LGHNA, CDR2 YNFKEQ. With 4 bases removed from V and 3 bases from J, the gap between germline ends came to 16 bases. CDR3 coding DNA: TGTGCCAGCAGCCCGGAGGGGGGCAATGGCTACAATGAGCAGTTCTTC. Amino acid sequence: CASSPEGGNGYNEQFF.

Only a few counts were recorded for this clonotype. Relative to the germline gene, one junction end is altered; a read error may explain this. The genes are TRBV27 and TRBJ2-1; the match to TRBD2 covers 7 bases. CDR3 size: 16 residues. Looked up from germline, CDR1 is MNHEY and CDR2 is SMNVEV (reference sequence). The CDR3 region is CASSLSGEGSYNEQFF. The CDR3 nucleotides are TGTGCCAGCAGTCTATCCGGGGAGGGCTCCTACAATGAGCAGTTCTTC.

This clonotype was picked up many times. In nucleotides, the CDR3 is TGTGCCAGCAGTTTGGCGGGAGGGGAAGCCGGGGAGCTGTTTTTT. Protein: CASSLAGGEAGELFF. V and J are TRBV28 and TRBJ2-2; 9 nucleotides align to TRBD2. The CDR3 is 15 amino acids. The J segment lost 6 bases and the V segment lost 3 bases, leaving 5 bases of the junction unmatched. Germline CDR1 reads MDHEN; CDR2 reads SYDVKM.